This T cell receptor beta chain comes out of a study of blood T cell repertoires in COVID-19. Whole-study context: Some COVID-19 samples were acute and others convalescent; all came from the United States, Italy and Spain.

The germline gives CDR1 SGHTA, CDR2 FQGNSA. Trimming pared 4 bases from V and 3 bases from J, leaving 16 bases between. The CDR3 consists of 16 residues. Authors' analysis steps: Researchers report that nucleated cell counts were estimated from reference gene primer amplification. Clones were read by immunoSEQ multiplex PCR, and TCRdb kept only the in-frame ones, dropping some. V, J and clone size reflect that table, while D and trimming were determined from the DNA. The repertoire holds a few hundred thousand clones, 89% seen once, with 0.95% to 1.5% in the top ten. Sequences were obtained from peripheral blood. This receptor was obtained from a man aged 40-50 years with acute or convalescent COVID-19. The chain uses TRBV7-2 and TRBJ1-5; possible D gene TRBD1, 6 bases. The CDR3 sequence is CASSSHGTRDNQPQHF. In DNA, the CDR3 is TGTGCCAGCAGCTCCCACGGGACACGGGACAATCAGCCCCAGCATTTT.